Each of the 8 T cell receptor beta chains below was sequenced from the same sample in a study of blood T cell repertoires in COVID-19. Assay: immunoSEQ multiplex PCR; the TCRdb copy retains only in-frame clones and omits some. The sample carries roughly 420,000 clones, roughly 90% recorded once. Sequencing was carried out using PBMCs or T cells enriched from blood (not recorded which). Receptors were obtained from a woman younger than 45 with acute COVID-19.

The J gene is TRBJ1-2, the V gene TRBV5-1; 11 positions match TRBD1. This CDR3 has 20 residues. Trimming removed 4 bases from V and 6 bases from J; junction bases left unmatched: 23. Per germline, CDR1 SGHRS and CDR2 YFSETQ. The CDR3 protein is CASSQGTGGSLLLSSNGYTF. The CDR3 DNA is TGCGCCAGCAGCCAGGGGACAGGGGGAAGTCTCCTACTCTCTTCGAATGGCTACACCTTC.

The genes are TRBV4-1 and TRBJ2-2; D is unclear. In germline, CDR1 is MGHRA, CDR2 YSYEKL. The CDR3 runs to 16 residues. The V end was cut by 0 bases, the J end by 3 bases, with 11 bases between. CDR3 region: CASSQEIRVDTGELFF. The CDR3 DNA reads TGCGCCAGCAGCCAAGAAATCCGCGTTGACACCGGGGAGCTGTTTTTT.

V gene TRBV9 combines with J gene TRBJ1-2, with 8 positions matching TRBD1. CDR1 and CDR2 from the germline V gene are SGDLS and YYNGEE. Losses at the gene ends were 3 bases for V and 3 bases for J; bases not matched to a gene: 7. This CDR3 is built from 15 residues. As DNA, the CDR3 is TGTGCCAGCAGCGGAAGGACAGGGTCTTACTATGGCTACACCTTC. Translation gives CASSGRTGSYYGYTF. Filled out from reference TRBV9 and TRBJ1-2, the complete variable domain reads DSGVTQTPKHLITATGQRVTLRCSPRSGDLSVYWYQQSLDQGLQFLIQYYNGEERAKGNILERFSAQQFPDLHSELNLSSLELGDSALYFCASSGRTGSYYGYTFGSGTRLTVV.

This chain connects TRBV27 to TRBJ2-7; 9 nucleotides match TRBD2. Germline V gene data show CDR1 as MNHEY and CDR2 as SMNVEV (reference sequence). V shed 3 bases and J 3 bases; nucleotides not matched to a gene: 6. The CDR3 has 15 residues. The CDR3 nucleotides read TGTGCCAGCAGTTTGAGCGTAGCGGGGGACTACGAGCAGTACTTC. It specifies CASSLSVAGDYEQYF.

V and J are TRBV28 and TRBJ2-3, with 10 bases lining up with TRBD2. Germline CDR1 reads MDHEN; CDR2 reads SYDVKM. The CDR3 has 14 residues. With 8 bases clipped from V and 0 bases from J, the junction kept 2 bases outside the gene matches. Here the CDR3 DNA reads TGTGCCAGCCAGACTAGCGGGAGCACAGATACGCAGTATTTT. Its protein is CASQTSGSTDTQYF.

This clone was observed a handful of times. This chain connects TRBV6-5 to TRBJ1-5, with unresolved D. The CDR3 length is 12 residues. Trimming pared 7 bases from V and 5 bases from J, leaving 9 bases between. Germline CDR1 is MNHEY and CDR2 is SVGAGI. The CDR3 loop reads CASTRRDQPQHF. The CDR3 coding sequence is TGTGCCAGCACCCGGAGGGATCAGCCCCAGCATTTT.

The chain is built from TRBV6-5 and TRBJ1-2, with 7 nucleotides matching TRBD1. The V gene's germline CDR1 is MNHEY and CDR2 SVGAGI. There are 14 residues in the CDR3. Unmatched junction bases numbered 6, after V lost 7 bases and J lost 1 base. CDR3 bases: TGTGCCAGCAACCAAGGGGGCCTTAACTATGGCTACACCTTC. It is translated as CASNQGGLNYGYTF.

The chain couples TRBV2 to TRBJ2-1, with D possibly being TRBD1 (6 bases). CDR1 SNHLY and CDR2 FYNNEI come from the germline V gene. V was cut by 4 bases and J by 8 bases, with 12 bases left in between. The CDR3 runs 13 residues. The DNA for the CDR3 is TGTGCCAGCAGTGGGTTTGGGGGCCATGAGCAGTTCTTC. This codes for CASSGFGGHEQFF.